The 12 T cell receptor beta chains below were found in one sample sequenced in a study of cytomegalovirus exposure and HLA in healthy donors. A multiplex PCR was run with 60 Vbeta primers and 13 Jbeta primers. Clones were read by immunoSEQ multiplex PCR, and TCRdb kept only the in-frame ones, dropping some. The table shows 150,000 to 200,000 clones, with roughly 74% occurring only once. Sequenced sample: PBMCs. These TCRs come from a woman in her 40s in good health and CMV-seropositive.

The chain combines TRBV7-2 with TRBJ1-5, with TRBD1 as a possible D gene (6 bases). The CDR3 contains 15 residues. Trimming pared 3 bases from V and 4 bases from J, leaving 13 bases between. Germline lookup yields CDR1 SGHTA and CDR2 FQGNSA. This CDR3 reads CASSFFGQINQPQHF. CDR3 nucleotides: TGTGCCAGCAGCTTTTTTGGACAGATTAATCAGCCCCAGCATTTT.

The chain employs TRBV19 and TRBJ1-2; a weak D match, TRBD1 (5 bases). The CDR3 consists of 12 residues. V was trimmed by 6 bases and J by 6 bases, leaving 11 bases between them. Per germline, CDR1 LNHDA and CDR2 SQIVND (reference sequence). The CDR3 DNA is TGTGCCAGTAGGAAACAGGCTAATGGCTACACCTTC. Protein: CASRKQANGYTF.

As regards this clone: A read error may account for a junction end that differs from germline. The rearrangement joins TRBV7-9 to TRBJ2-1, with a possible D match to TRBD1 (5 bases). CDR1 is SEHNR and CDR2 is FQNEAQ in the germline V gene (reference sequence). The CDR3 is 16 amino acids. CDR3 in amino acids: CSSSLDRSAGYNEQFF. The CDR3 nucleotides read TGTTCCAGCAGCTTAGATCGGTCGGCAGGGTACAATGAGCAGTTCTTC.

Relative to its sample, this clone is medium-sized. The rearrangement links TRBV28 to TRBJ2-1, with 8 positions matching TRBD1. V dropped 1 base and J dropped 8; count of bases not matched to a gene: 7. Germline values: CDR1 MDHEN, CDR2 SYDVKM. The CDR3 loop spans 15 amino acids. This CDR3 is CASSLSGGASDEQFF. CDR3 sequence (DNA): TGTGCCAGCAGTTTATCAGGGGGCGCTTCGGATGAGCAGTTCTTC.

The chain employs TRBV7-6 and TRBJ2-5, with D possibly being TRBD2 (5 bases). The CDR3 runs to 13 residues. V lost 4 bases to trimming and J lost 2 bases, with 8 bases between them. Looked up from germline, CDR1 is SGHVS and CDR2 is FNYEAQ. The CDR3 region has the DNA TGTGCCAGCAGCTACCGGGGACAAGAGACCCAGTACTTC. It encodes CASSYRGQETQYF.

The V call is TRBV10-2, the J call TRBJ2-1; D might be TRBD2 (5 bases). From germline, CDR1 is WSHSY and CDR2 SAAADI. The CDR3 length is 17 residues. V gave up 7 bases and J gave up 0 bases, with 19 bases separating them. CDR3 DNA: TGCGCCAGCATCCCAATCGGCGGGCCCAGCTCCTACAATGAGCAGTTCTTC. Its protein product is CASIPIGGPSSYNEQFF.

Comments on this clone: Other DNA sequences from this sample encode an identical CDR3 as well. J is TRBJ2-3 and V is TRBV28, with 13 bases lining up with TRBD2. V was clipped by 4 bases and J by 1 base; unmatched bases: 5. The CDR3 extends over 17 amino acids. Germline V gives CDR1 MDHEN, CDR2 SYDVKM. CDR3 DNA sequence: TGTGCCAGCAGTTCCCCTGGACTAGCGGGAGGCACAGATACGCAGTATTTT. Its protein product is CASSSPGLAGGTDTQYF.

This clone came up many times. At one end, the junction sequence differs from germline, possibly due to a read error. The CDR3 protein is CASSLDRGTGELFF. CDR3 DNA sequence: TGTGCTAGCAGCTTAGACAGGGGCACCGGGGAGCTGTTTTTT. This chain links TRBV7-7 with TRBJ2-2; TRBD1 matches at 8 bases. Germline assignment: CDR1 SSHAT and CDR2 FNYEAQ (reference sequence). This CDR3 has 14 residues.

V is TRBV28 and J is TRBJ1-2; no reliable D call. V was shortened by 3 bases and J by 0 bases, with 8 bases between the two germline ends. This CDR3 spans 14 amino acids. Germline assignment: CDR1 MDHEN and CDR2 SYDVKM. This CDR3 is CASSFGPANYGYTF. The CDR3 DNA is TGTGCCAGCAGTTTTGGGCCCGCTAACTATGGCTACACCTTC.

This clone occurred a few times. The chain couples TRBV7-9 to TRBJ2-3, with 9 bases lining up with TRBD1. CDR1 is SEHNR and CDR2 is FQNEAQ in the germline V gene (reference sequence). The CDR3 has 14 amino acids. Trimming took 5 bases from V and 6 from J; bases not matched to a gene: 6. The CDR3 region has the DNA TGTGCCAGCAGCACCAGGACAGGGGCGGATACGCAGTATTTT. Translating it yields CASSTRTGADTQYF.

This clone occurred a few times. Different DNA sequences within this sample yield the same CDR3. CDR3 protein: CASSLAGGETQYF. The DNA of the CDR3 is TGCGCCAGCAGCTTGGCCGGGGGAGAGACCCAGTACTTC. The rearrangement uses TRBV5-1 and TRBJ2-5; a weak D match, TRBD2 (6 bases). This CDR3 region has 13 residues. Germline V lookup: CDR1 SGHRS, CDR2 YFSETQ. V lost 0 bases and J 4 bases, leaving 7 bases between the germline ends.

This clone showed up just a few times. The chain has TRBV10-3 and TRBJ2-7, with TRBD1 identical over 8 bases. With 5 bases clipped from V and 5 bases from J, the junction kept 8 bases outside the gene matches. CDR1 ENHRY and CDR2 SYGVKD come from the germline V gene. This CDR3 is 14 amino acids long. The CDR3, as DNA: TGTGCCATCAGTCCAGCCGGGACAGGAGACGAGCAGTACTTC. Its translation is CAISPAGTGDEQYF.